A selection of T cell receptor beta chains follows, all from one sample in a study of regulatory T cells in long-lasting Graves disease. TCRdb redid the calling of the multiplex PCR reads with MiXCR, one entry per CDR3 protein. The sample shows hundreds of thousands of distinct CDR3 sequences, roughly 17% of them seen only once. Separately, the same data were catalogued under a study of T cells in Graves' hyperthyroidism and ophthalmopathy.

Source: peripheral blood mononuclear cells (PBMCs), taken at new diagnosis, from a patient treated with antithyroid drugs. The receptors originated from a man aged 35 to 55 with Graves disease. Both conserved end residues are part of each CDR3. The D gene is left open where the match is weak. The size entry is marked missing in some rows and otherwise reads once, few, many or a size class.

abundance	d_gene	v_gene	j_gene	CDR3aa	CDR3nt
many	TRBD2	TRBV18	TRBJ2-7	CASSGRGRGSTYEQYF	TGTGCCAGCTCCGGGCGAGGGCGGGGGAGCACCTACGAGCAGTACTTC
few	-	TRBV7-9	TRBJ2-5	CASSRRGTETQYF	TGTGCCAGCAGCCGCAGGGGAACAGAGACCCAGTACTTC
-	TRBD2	TRBV19	TRBJ2-5	CASSIPAGGRETQYF	TGTGCCAGTAGTATCCCAGCGGGGGGCAGGGAGACCCAGTACTTC
many	-	TRBV11-2	TRBJ2-1	CASTQDRGGWNEQFF	TGTGCCAGCACCCAAGACAGGGGAGGGTGGAATGAGCAGTTCTTC
few	-	TRBV29-1	TRBJ2-7	CSVYTGWGEQYF	TGCAGCGTTTATACAGGGTGGGGGGAGCAGTACTTC
many	TRBD2	TRBV24-1	TRBJ2-1	CATSGEGLAGTYNEQFF	TGTGCCACCAGTGGGGAAGGACTAGCGGGGACCTACAATGAGCAGTTCTTC
many	-	TRBV20-1	TRBJ1-5	CSARVIRGEVQPQHF	TGCAGTGCTAGAGTCATACGAGGAGAAGTTCAGCCCCAGCATTTT
few	-	TRBV30	TRBJ2-5	CAWKKPGIQETQYF	TGTGCCTGGAAAAAACCCGGGATCCAAGAGACCCAGTACTTC
many	TRBD1	TRBV12-3/TRBV12-4	TRBJ1-6	CASKPSPGQGYSPLHF	TGTGCCAGCAAACCGAGTCCAGGACAGGGGTATTCACCCCTCCACTTT
many	TRBD1	TRBV5-1	TRBJ2-1	CASNQGQEYNEQFF	TGCGCCAGCAACCAGGGACAGGAATACAATGAGCAGTTCTTC
-	-	TRBV28	TRBJ1-5	CATREDYQPQHF	TGTGCCACCAGGGAGGACTATCAGCCCCAGCATTTT
few	TRBD1	TRBV5-1	TRBJ1-3	CASSLGRGRGSSGNTIYF	TGCGCCAGCAGCTTGGGCCGGGGCAGGGGGAGTTCTGGAAACACCATATATTTT
many	TRBD1	TRBV28	TRBJ1-5	CASSAAGGSQPQHF	TGTGCCAGCAGCGCCGCAGGGGGCTCTCAGCCCCAGCATTTT
-	-	TRBV7-9	TRBJ2-1	CASSLRGGNEQFF	TGTGCCAGCAGCTTAAGAGGGGGCAATGAGCAGTTCTTC
-	-	TRBV20-1	TRBJ2-1	CSALLRGQWFF	TGCAGTGCCCTTTTGCGGGGGCAGTGGTTCTTC
few	TRBD1	TRBV19	TRBJ1-6	CASSRGQGDSPLHF	TGTGCCAGTAGCAGGGGACAGGGTGATTCACCCCTCCACTTT
-	-	TRBV18	TRBJ1-5	CASSLDYERPQHF	TGTGCCAGCTCACTCGATTATGAGCGGCCCCAGCATTTT
-	-	TRBV28	TRBJ1-1	CASSRTSNTEAFF	TGTGCCAGCAGTCGAACTTCGAACACTGAAGCTTTCTTT
many	-	TRBV18	TRBJ1-1	CASSQGVNTEAFF	TGTGCCAGCTCACAGGGGGTTAACACTGAAGCTTTCTTT
-	-	TRBV18	TRBJ2-1	CASSPRGAWNEQFF	TGTGCCAGCTCACCTAGGGGGGCCTGGAATGAGCAGTTCTTC
many	TRBD1	TRBV5-6	TRBJ2-7	CASSFTLGTGPYEQYF	TGTGCCAGCAGCTTCACCCTCGGGACAGGGCCCTACGAGCAGTACTTC
many	TRBD1	TRBV28	TRBJ2-3	CASSLVRTGSTDTQYF	TGTGCCAGCAGTTTAGTCAGGACAGGGAGCACAGATACGCAGTATTTT
many	-	TRBV7-8	TRBJ2-1	CASSLRVEGYSYNEQFF	TGTGCCAGCAGCTTAAGGGTCGAAGGGTACTCCTACAATGAGCAGTTCTTC
few	-	TRBV27	TRBJ2-7	CAGTEQYF	TGCGCCGGTACCGAGCAGTACTTC
-	TRBD1	TRBV7-2	TRBJ1-4	CASSTQTGRSEKLFF	TGTGCCAGCAGCACCCAGACAGGGCGGAGTGAAAAACTGTTTTTT
few	-	TRBV11-3	TRBJ2-5	CASSPNSGLATHQETQYF	TGTGCCAGCAGCCCTAACTCGGGGTTAGCGACTCACCAAGAGACCCAGTACTTC
few	TRBD1	TRBV4-1	TRBJ2-7	CASSQEDRVGEQYF	TGCGCCAGCAGCCAAGAGGACAGGGTCGGCGAGCAGTACTTC